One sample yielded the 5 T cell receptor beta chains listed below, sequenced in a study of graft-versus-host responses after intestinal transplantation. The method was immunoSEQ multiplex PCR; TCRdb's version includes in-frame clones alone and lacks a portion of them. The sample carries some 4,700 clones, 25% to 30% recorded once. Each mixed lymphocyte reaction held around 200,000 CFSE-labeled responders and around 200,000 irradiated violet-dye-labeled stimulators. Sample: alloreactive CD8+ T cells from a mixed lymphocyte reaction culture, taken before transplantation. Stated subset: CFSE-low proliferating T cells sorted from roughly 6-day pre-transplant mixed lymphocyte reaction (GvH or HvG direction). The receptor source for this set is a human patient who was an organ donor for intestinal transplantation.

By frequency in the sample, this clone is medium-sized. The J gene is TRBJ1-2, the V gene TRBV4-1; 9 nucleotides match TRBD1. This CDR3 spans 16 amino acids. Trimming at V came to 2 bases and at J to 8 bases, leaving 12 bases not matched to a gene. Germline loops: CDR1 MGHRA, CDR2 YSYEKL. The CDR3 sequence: CASSQSLGQGLLGYTF. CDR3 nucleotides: TGCGCCAGCAGCCAATCCCTCGGACAGGGGCTCTTGGGCTACACCTTC.

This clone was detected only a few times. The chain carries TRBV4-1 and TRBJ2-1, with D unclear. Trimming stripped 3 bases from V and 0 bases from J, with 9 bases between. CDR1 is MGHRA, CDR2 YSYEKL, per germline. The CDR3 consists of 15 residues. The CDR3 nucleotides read TGCGCCAGCAGCCAGGGCACAAGCTCCTACAATGAGCAGTTCTTC. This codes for CASSQGTSSYNEQFF.

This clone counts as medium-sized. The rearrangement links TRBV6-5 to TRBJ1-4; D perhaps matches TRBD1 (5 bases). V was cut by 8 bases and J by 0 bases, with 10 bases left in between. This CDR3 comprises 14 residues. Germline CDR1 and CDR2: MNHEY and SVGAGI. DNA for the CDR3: TGTGCCAGCGGCCGACAGACAACTAATGAAAAACTGTTTTTT. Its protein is CASGRQTTNEKLFF.

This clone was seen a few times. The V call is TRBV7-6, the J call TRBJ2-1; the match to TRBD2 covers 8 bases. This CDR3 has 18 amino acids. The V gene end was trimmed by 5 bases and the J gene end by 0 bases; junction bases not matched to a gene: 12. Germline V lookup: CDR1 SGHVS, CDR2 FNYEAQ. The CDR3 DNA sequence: TGTGCCAGCAGCACGTCCCCCCGTAGCGGGAACTCCTACAATGAGCAGTTCTTC. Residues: CASSTSPRSGNSYNEQFF.

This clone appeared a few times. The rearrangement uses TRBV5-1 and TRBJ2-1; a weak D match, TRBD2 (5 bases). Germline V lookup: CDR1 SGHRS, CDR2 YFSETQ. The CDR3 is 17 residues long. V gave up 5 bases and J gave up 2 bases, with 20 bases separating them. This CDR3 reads CASSTGIPFSTYNEQFF. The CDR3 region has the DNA TGCGCCAGCAGTACCGGGATCCCCTTTTCTACCTACAATGAGCAGTTCTTC.